The entry below gives a single TCR beta chain sequence along with its context. Its antigen remains unknown. Method: immunoSEQ multiplex PCR; TCRdb's copy keeps in-frame clones and lacks some. The table includes about 27,000 clones, about 78% detected once. Each and every patient relapsed after autologous stem cell transplantation, and patients got differing brentuximab vedotin exposure. The data stem from a study of PD-1 blockade in classical Hodgkin lymphoma. Whole-study results and caveats: Similar baseline diversity was found in complete responders and newly diagnosed patients.

Trimming removed 4 bases from V and 0 bases from J, with 3 bases in between. This CDR3 is built from 12 residues. In germline, CDR1 is SGHRS, CDR2 YFSETQ. The V and J genes are TRBV5-1 and TRBJ2-3, with D unresolved. The receptor's source is a human donor with classical Hodgkin lymphoma. Specimen: peripheral blood mononuclear cells (PBMCs), collected before the second cycle of nivolumab. CDR3: CASSRSTDTQYF. The DNA for the CDR3 is TGCGCCAGCAGCCGAAGCACAGATACGCAGTATTTT. Full variable domain (outside the CDR3, taken from reference TRBV5-1 and TRBJ2-3): KAGVTQTPRYLIKTRGQQVTLSCSPISGHRSVSWYQQTPGQGLQFLFEYFSETQRNKGNFPGRFSGRQFSNSRSEMNVSTLELGDSALYLCASSRSTDTQYFGPGTRLTVL.